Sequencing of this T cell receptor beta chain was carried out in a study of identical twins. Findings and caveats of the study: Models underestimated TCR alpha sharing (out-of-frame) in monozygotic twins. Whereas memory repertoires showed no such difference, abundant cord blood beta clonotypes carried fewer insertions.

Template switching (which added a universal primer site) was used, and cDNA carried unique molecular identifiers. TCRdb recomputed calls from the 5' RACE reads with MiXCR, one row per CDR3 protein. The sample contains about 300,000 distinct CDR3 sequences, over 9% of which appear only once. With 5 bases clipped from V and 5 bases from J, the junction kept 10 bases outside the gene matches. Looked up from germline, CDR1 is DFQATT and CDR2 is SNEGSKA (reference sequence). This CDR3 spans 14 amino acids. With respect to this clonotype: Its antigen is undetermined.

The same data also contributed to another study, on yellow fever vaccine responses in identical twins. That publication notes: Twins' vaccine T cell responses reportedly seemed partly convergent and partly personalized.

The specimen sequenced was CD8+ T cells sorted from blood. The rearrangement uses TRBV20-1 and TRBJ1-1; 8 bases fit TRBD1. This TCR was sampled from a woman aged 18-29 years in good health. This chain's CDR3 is CSAYIDRGKTEAFF. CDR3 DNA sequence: TGCAGTGCTTATATTGACAGGGGAAAAACTGAAGCTTTCTTT.